This TCR beta chain was obtained from a study of cytomegalovirus exposure and HLA in healthy donors (dated by TCRdb to 2016 to 2017). At the level of the whole study: An earlier analysis of about 560 of the donors reported about 260 Gb of sequence data and around 110 million unique TCR beta sequences obtained from approximately 180 million T cells. A later analysis re-examined previously published TCR beta repertoires from roughly 650 donors and added high-resolution HLA genotyping to investigate patterns of TCR occurrence. HLA typing included class I and class II loci at four-digit resolution. Using immunosequencing, the study profiled T cell repertoires from approximately 700 subjects and related those repertoires to cytomegalovirus serostatus. Genome-wide SNP genotypes for about three fifths of the roughly 670 donors were used in a later genetic analysis, which treated that subset as a discovery cohort. To predict cytomegalovirus infection status, the study brought together high-throughput TCR immunosequencing, statistical association of individual TCRs with disease status, and machine learning. An earlier analysis of several hundred of the donors applied high-throughput TCR beta sequencing to assess whether each TCR beta V gene segment acted as functional or pseudogenic. Every repertoire in the discovery cohort had been generated on one and the same sequencing platform. Roughly 5 DR-DQ haplotypes were treated as single units for association and clustering because of strong linkage in the cohort. Rather than drawing on any new phenotypic data, the later analysis identified candidate immune exposures from TCR beta sequences and the way those sequences occurred across donors. Donor age, sex, ethnicity and CMV serostatus were compiled together with the repertoire data. Of the 300 to 450 genotyped donors, 65% to 90% were placed in the genetic ancestry cluster associated with self-reported Caucasian donors. The number of donors typed differed by locus, with roughly 620-630 for A, B, C, DRB1 and DQB1, more than 500 for DQA1, over 600 for DPA1, and under 490 for DPB1. Approximately 310 gigabases of sequencing data and approximately 92 million unique TCR sequences made up an early release that covered over 550 HLA-typed donors. On average, about 200,000 unique TCR beta nucleotide sequences were sequenced per donor among roughly 430 genotyped donors of the cohort, with 15% to 20% of those sequences being non-productive. The aim of the study was to test whether cataloging public T cell receptors could identify signatures of past pathogen exposure. A separate validation cohort of about 110 different subjects was used in addition to the approximately 670-subject first cohort. Study-wide conclusions, independent of this receptor: The authors suggested that the approach could potentially be generalized to other disease states and immunological phenotypes. A further reported finding was that TCR beta sequences accurately predicted the HLA-A and HLA-B alleles for most subjects in the first cohort. The 87-base-pair reads could not distinguish some IMGT-functional V segments, including TRBV6-2 and TRBV6-3, so those segments were excluded. A cluster of highly shared sequence variants was judged likely to be a technical artifact of the sequencing pipeline. The classifier was reported to diagnose cytomegalovirus status with high specificity and sensitivity in both the original cohort and the validation cohort. An association between a missense DCLRE1C variant and V-gene and J-gene trimming of TCR beta chains was found in a later genetic analysis and replicated in an independent cohort. Because HLA typing was unavailable for some donors at each locus, only the typed subset was used in association tests. In a later analysis, most CMV-associated TCR beta chains were found to appear HLA-restricted, with HLA associations seemingly driven largely by CMV exposure. Because counts were too low, some 17 rarely observed V segments, including chromosome 9 orphons, were excluded from the earlier analysis of around 640 of the donors. Immune exposure information for the cohort was limited to CMV serostatus. In a later analysis, over 15,000 TCR beta sequences were associated with specific HLA alleles at a false discovery rate of 0.05. In this cohort, only TCR beta chains were sequenced, and detectable features were limited by the absence of alpha or paired-chain data. Linkage disequilibrium might explain the correlated functional status among segregating V segments, but an unknown experimental factor could not be excluded. In a later genetic analysis, fewer N-insertions in productive TCRs were reported among donors in an Asian-associated ancestry cluster than the approximately 630-donor mean. An earlier analysis of around 540 of the donors showed that most TCR beta V segments appeared in productive rearrangements either about 87% or about 30% of the time, which broadly matched IMGT annotations. Compared with equally common non-associated chains, HLA-associated TCR beta chains in a later analysis were more clonally expanded and had lower generation probabilities. When HLA alleles, especially DR and DQ, strongly co-occurred, attributing TCR associations to individual alleles was difficult. In a later analysis, several top co-occurrence clusters were reported to appear linked to parvovirus B19, influenza, CMV and Epstein-Barr virus. Most TCR sequences were observed very rarely across donors, whereas some public TCRs were present in many individuals. A few of the identified cytomegalovirus-associated TCR beta chains were confirmed in vitro to be specific for cytomegalovirus antigens. A later analysis found that TCR association rates varied across HLA loci, with DRB1 alleles showing the most associated TCRs and HLA-C alleles the fewest. Sequencing depth was assumed to be roughly uniform across donors in the presence/absence analyses, though that assumption may not hold. The study gave a list of about 170 TCR beta chains associated with cytomegalovirus.

The cohort consisted of hundreds of healthy bone marrow donors. Cohort members were all nominally healthy when sampled, although unrecorded immune exposures were likely present. The donor tested CMV seropositive, placing the donor among the roughly 300 seropositive members of the cohort. A peripheral blood sample was collected from each donor, and TCR beta sequencing was performed on peripheral blood mononuclear cells. The Qiagen DNeasy Blood Extraction Kit was used to extract genomic DNA from the blood cell samples. V lost 0 bases and J lost 1 base, and the count of bases not matched to a germline gene is 5. The CDR3 starts with the cysteine, ends with the phenylalanine, and has 16 residues. Only CDR3 DNA is held: 48 bases, read in frame from base 1. Based on the germline V gene (reference sequence), the CDR1 and CDR2 sequences are MNHNY and SVGAGI. The library was prepared using the immunoSEQ multiplex PCR assay. The multiplex PCR relied on a mix of 60 forward primers for TCR Vbeta segments and 13 reverse primers for TCR Jbeta segments. The CDR3 region of rearranged TCR beta genes was amplified from genomic DNA with a multiplex PCR assay. Amplified TCR beta libraries were sequenced as 87-base-pair reads on the Illumina HiSeq System. The authors processed their data as follows. Across the 670 or so repertoires, a later analysis counted approximately 83 million unique TCR beta chains, 9.5 million to 12 million of which were shared by at least two donors. Raw reads were error-corrected and collapsed into unique sequences by a nearest-neighbor algorithm in which closely related sequences were merged to remove PCR and sequencing errors. V, D and J gene segments were assigned by aligning CDR3 sequences to IMGT reference sequences. Each retained sequence needed at least a six-nucleotide match to both a V gene segment and a J gene segment. A rearrangement counted as productive if the CDR3 had no stop codons and remained in frame with V and J, and every other rearrangement counted as non-productive. CDR3 was defined according to IMGT convention as the region running from the second conserved V-encoded cysteine to the conserved J-encoded phenylalanine. The earlier analysis of a few hundred of the donors excluded sequences that lacked an unambiguous match to a single V gene segment. In an earlier analysis of roughly 600 of the donors, a V segment was called functional when productive rearrangements were above 56.7%, and segregating when the standard deviation between donors exceeded 5%. A statistical classification framework was built to diagnose cytomegalovirus status from the catalog of TCR beta chain sequences. A later analysis assigned V and J genes by comparing TCR nucleotide sequences with IMGT/GENE-DB human TR gene sequences. In a later analysis, CDR3 sequences and most-parsimonious VDJ recombination scenarios were assigned using the TCRdist pipeline. A later analysis defined each TCR beta chain by its CDR3 amino acid sequence plus V-gene family, and excluded reads lacking a unique V-gene family. A later analysis removed 592 highly shared, low-generation-probability nucleotide sequences to deal with suspected cross-contamination and a sequencing artifact. In a later analysis, a clonal expansion index was calculated for each public chain from normalized within-repertoire ranks of inferred template counts. Generation probabilities in a later analysis came from a VDJ recombination model fitted to out-of-frame rearrangements, and those results were checked against IGoR. In a later analysis, TCR-TCR, TCR-HLA and TCR-CMV co-occurrence was scored with hypergeometric tests, and a repertoire-size bias correction was applied to TCR pairs. A later analysis estimated false discovery rates by permuting HLA or CMV assignments 20 times. In a later analysis, co-occurring TCRs were grouped with DBSCAN, and TCRdist sequence similarity was added when clustering was performed within HLA-allele-positive subsets. Repertoires with fewer than 30,000 or more than 120,000 public chains were left out of co-occurrence clustering, as were a few repertoires with anomalous nucleotide sharing. TCRdb retrieved this table from immuneACCESS and kept in-frame rearrangements only. Not all clones are present; in checked studies, unresolved V genes account for under half, and no reason is known for the remainder. That table gives V, J and clone size, and the DNA gave D and trimming. The sample records over 40,000 clones, 77% of which are singletons. The ten most abundant clones make up 2.5% to 3% of the sample.

This clone was counted only a few times. It lacks a known antigen. Base qualities are not provided; no much larger clone lies one nucleotide away. This TCR was sampled from a woman in her thirties or forties in good health and CMV-seropositive. The sample comprised PBMCs. The chain is made from TRBV6-6 and TRBJ1-1, and TRBD1 matches 7 of the central bases. The CDR3 reads CASSYSWPGGNTEAFF. The DNA is TGTGCCAGCAGTTACTCCTGGCCAGGGGGGAACACTGAAGCTTTCTTT.